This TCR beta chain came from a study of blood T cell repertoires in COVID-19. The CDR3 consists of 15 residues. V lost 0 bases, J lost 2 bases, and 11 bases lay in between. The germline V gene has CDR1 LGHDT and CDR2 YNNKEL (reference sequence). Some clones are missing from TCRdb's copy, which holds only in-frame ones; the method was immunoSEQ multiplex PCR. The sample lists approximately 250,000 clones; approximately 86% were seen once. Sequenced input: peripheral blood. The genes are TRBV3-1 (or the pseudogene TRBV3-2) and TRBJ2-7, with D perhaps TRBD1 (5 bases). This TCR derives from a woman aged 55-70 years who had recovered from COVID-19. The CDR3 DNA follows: TGTGCCAGCAGCCAAGATGTCTCCAGGGCCTACGAGCAGTACTTC. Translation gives CASSQDVSRAYEQYF.